This T cell receptor beta chain derives from a study of shared clonotypes between healthy human individuals. Background on the study: Donors had three CD4 naive, three CD4 memory, two CD8 naive and one CD8 memory plate apiece. Whole-study results and caveats: In a few donors, around 4.8% of naive CD4 clonotypes appeared in common.

Trimming cost V 5 bases and J 1 base, with 11 bases left between them. Germline V gene sequence: CDR1 SNHLY, CDR2 FYNNEI. The CDR3 runs to 14 residues. Concerning this clone itself: Antigen specificity is unknown.

Each subset's genomic DNA was split evenly across several immunoSEQ plates. Per the authors' pipeline: ImmunoSEQ output held junction-only sequences without quality scores, so filtering differed. Clones were sequenced by immunoSEQ multiplex PCR, and TCRdb holds only the in-frame ones, with some missing. V and J calls plus clone size are reproduced from that table; the DNA served to infer D and trimming. This table holds roughly 2.2 million clones, less than 95% found once. This sequence joins TRBV2 and TRBJ1-1; D is ambiguous. The sample was naive CD4+ T cells from PBMCs. Regarding subset: CD45RA+ positively selected. This TCR derives from a man aged 18 to 30 in good health. Some clones in this sample may be carry-over from other donors' samples. For the CDR3, the DNA is TGTGCCAGCAGTCCCAGACCGACGAACACTGAAGCTTTCTTT. It yields the protein CASSPRPTNTEAFF.